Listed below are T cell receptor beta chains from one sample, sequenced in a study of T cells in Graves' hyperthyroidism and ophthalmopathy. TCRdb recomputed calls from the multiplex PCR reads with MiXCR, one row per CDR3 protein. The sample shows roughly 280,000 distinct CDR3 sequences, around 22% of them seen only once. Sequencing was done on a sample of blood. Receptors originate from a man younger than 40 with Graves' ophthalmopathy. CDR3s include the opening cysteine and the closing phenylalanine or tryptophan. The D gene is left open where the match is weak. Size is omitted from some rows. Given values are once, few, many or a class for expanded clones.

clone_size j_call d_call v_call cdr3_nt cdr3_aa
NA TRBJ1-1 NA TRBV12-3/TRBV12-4 TGTGCCAATTCGAGGGAAACTGAAGCTTTCTTT CANSRETEAFF
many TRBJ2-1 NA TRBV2 TGTGCCAGCAGTCCTCAGAGCTCCTACAATGAGCAGTTCTTC CASSPQSSYNEQFF
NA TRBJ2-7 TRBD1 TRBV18 TGTGCCAGCTCGCGTTCCGGGACAGGGTCTAACGAGCAGTACTTC CASSRSGTGSNEQYF
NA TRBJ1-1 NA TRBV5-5 TGTGCCAGCAGCTCTCAGGGAGGGGGCACTGAAGCTTTCTTT CASSSQGGGTEAFF
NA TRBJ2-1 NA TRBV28 TGTGCCAGCTCGTGGCAAAAATACAATGAGCAGTTCTTC CASSWQKYNEQFF
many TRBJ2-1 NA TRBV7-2 TGTGCCAGCAGCTTAGCGGGAGGACGAATCTCTTATGAGCAGTTCTTC CASSLAGGRISYEQFF
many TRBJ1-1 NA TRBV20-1 TGCAGTGCTACCAAGGGGGGGAACACTGAAGCTTTCTTT CSATKGGNTEAFF
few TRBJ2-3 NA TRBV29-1 TGCAGCGGCGATCGGGGCGATACGCAGTATTTT CSGDRGDTQYF
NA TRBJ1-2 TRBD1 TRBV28 TGTGCCAGCAGTTTGGCGGGACAGGGGAACTATGGCTACACCTTC CASSLAGQGNYGYTF
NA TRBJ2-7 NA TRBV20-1 TGCAGTGCTAGGCGAGCCTACGAGCAGTACTTC CSARRAYEQYF
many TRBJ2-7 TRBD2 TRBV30 TGTGCCTGGAGTCCCGTTGGGGGAGGGCACGAGCAGTACTTC CAWSPVGGGHEQYF
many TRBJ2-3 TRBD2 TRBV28 TGTGCCAGCAGTTTCTGGACTAGCGGGGCCACAGATACGCAGTATTTT CASSFWTSGATDTQYF
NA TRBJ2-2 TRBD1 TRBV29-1 TGCAGCGTTGGAGGGGGCGCGAACACCGGGGAGCTGTTTTTT CSVGGGANTGELFF
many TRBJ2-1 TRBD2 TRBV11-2 TGTGCCAGCAGCTTTAGATCGGGAGGGTACAATGAGCAGTTCTTC CASSFRSGGYNEQFF
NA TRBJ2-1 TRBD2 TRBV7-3 TGTGCCAGCAGCTTCGCGGTACGCGGGAGGTTGAATGAGCAGTTCTTC CASSFAVRGRLNEQFF
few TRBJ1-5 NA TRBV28 TGTGCCAGCAGTAAACTACTCAGAACAGGGACTAGCAATCAGCCCCAGCATTTT CASSKLLRTGTSNQPQHF
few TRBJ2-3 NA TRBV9 TGTGCCAGCAGCGTAGCTGAAGATACGCAGTATTTT CASSVAEDTQYF
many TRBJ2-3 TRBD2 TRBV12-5 TGTGCTAGTGGTTCCCAGCTAGCGGGAGTACAAGATACGCAGTATTTT CASGSQLAGVQDTQYF
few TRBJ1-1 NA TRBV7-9 TGTGCCAGCAGCTCCGAAGGGGTTTTGAACACTGAAGCTTTCTTT CASSSEGVLNTEAFF
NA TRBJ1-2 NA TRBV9 TGCGCCGGCAGCTCCAGGGAGGTAAACTATGGCTACACCTTC CAGSSREVNYGYTF
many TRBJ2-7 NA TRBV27 TGTGCCAGCAGTTTAGCGGGGACAGTCTCCTACGAGCAGTACTTC CASSLAGTVSYEQYF
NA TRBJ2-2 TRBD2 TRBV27 TGTGCCAGCAGTGCGGGAGAGGGCACCGGGGAGCTGTTTTTT CASSAGEGTGELFF
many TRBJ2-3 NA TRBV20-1 TGCAGTGCTACGGCGGCGGGATACACAGATACGCAGTATTTT CSATAAGYTDTQYF
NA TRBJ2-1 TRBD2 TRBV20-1 TGCAGTGCACGAACTAGCGGGCGCTCCTACAATGAGCAGTTCTTC CSARTSGRSYNEQFF
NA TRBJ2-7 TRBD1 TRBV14 TGTGCCAGCAGCCAAAACAGGGGCGCCCTACACGAGCAGTACTTC CASSQNRGALHEQYF
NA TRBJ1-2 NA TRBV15 TGTGCCACCAGCAGAGACCTGACAAATACTAACTATGGCTACACCTTC CATSRDLTNTNYGYTF
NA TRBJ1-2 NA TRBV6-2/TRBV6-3 TGTGCCAGCAGTTGCCGACAAGGCCGGGACGGAATCTATGGCTACACCTTC CASSCRQGRDGIYGYTF
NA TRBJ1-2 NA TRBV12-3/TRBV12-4 TGTGCCAGCAGTTTAAGTAGCCCTACACACTATGGCTACACCTTC CASSLSSPTHYGYTF
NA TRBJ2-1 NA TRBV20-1 TGCAGTGCTAGAGTTCGGGGAGGTTCCTACAATGAGCAGTTCTTC CSARVRGGSYNEQFF
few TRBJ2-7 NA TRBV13 TGTGCCAGCAGCCCGGGCAGCAAACTCTACGAGCAGTACTTC CASSPGSKLYEQYF
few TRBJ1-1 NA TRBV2 TGTGCCAGCAGCGAATCCCGAGATGAAGCTTTCTTT CASSESRDEAFF
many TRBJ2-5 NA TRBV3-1 TGTGCCAGCAGCCAAGAGTGGGGCAGCGCTCAAGAGACCCAGTACTTC CASSQEWGSAQETQYF
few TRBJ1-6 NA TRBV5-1 TGCGCCAGCAGCTATTCCGGGACCCAGGAAGGTGGATCACCCCTCCACTTT CASSYSGTQEGGSPLHF
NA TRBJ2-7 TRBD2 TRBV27 TGTGCCAGCAGTCCTCCCCCGGGTAGCGGGCTTTACGAGCAGTACTTC CASSPPPGSGLYEQYF
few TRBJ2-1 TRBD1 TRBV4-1 TGCGCCAGCAGCCAAGGACGGACAGGGAACAATGAGCAGTTCTTC CASSQGRTGNNEQFF
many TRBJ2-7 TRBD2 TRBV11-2 TGTGCCAGCAGCTTAGATCCGGGCGGGAGGGCTAACGAGCAGTACTTC CASSLDPGGRANEQYF
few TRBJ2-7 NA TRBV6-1 TGTGCCAGCAGTTCGGGATGGCCTTACGAGCAGTACTTC CASSSGWPYEQYF
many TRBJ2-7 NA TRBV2 TGTGCCAGCAGTGGCGAACAGGGCTACGAGCAGTACTTC CASSGEQGYEQYF
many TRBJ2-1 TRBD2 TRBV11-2 TGTGCCAGCAGCTCCTCGGGGGGGAGCTCCTACAATGAGCAGTTCTTC CASSSSGGSSYNEQFF
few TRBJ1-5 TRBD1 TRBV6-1 TGTGCCAGCAGTTACTTGCCGACAGGGCAACAGCCCCAGCATTTT CASSYLPTGQQPQHF
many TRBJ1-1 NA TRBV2 TGTGCCAGCAGGAATAACCTGAACACTGAAGCTTTCTTT CASRNNLNTEAFF
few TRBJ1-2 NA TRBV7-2 TGTGCCAGCAGCTTGGGGGGTTCCTATGGCTACACCTTC CASSLGGSYGYTF
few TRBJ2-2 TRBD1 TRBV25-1 TGTGCCAGCAGTGAATTAGGGGGCTCGGCTCATACCACCGGGGAGCTGTTTTTT CASSELGGSAHTTGELFF
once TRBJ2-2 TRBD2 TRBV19 TGTGCCAGTAGTGTGGGACTAGCGGGGAGCACCGGGGAGCTGTTTTTT CASSVGLAGSTGELFF
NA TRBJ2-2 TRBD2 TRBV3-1 TGTGCCAGCAGCCAAACCGGGACTAGCGGGAGGGCCGACACCGGGGAGCTGTTTTTT CASSQTGTSGRADTGELFF
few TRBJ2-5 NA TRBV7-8 TGTGCCAGCAGCTTTAACGGAGAGACCCAGTACTTC CASSFNGETQYF
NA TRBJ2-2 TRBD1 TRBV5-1 TGCGCCAGCAGCTTGGCCCGGACAGGGGGTGTTCGGAACACCGGGGAGCTGTTTTTT CASSLARTGGVRNTGELFF
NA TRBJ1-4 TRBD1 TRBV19 TGTGCCAGTAACACTGGACAGGGCGGCGAAAAACTGTTTTTT CASNTGQGGEKLFF
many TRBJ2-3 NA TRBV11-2 TGTGCCAGCAGCTCAAGACAGGGCACAGATACGCAGTATTTT CASSSRQGTDTQYF
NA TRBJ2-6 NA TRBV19 TGTGCCAGTATAGGAGCGGACAACTTTGTTGGGGCCAACGTCCTGACTTTC CASIGADNFVGANVLTF
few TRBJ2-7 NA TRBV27 TGTGCCAGCAGATTCTTCCGGTCCCGTGAGGACGAGCAGTACTTC CASRFFRSREDEQYF
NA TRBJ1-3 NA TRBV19 TGTGCCAGTAGTATTAAGACTCATGGAAACACCATATATTTT CASSIKTHGNTIYF
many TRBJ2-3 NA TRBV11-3 TGTGCCAGCACCTCCTTCGAGTCTAAAGCCACGCAGTATTTT CASTSFESKATQYF
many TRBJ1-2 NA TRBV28 TGTGCCAGCAGTTTAGTGCAGAGTTATGGCTACACCTTC CASSLVQSYGYTF
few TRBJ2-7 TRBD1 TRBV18 TGTGCCAGCTCCCAGACAGGGCCCACCTACGAGCAGTACTTC CASSQTGPTYEQYF
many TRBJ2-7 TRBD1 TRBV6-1 TGTGCCAGCAGTTCCACAGGGGCCGACGAGCAGTACTTC CASSSTGADEQYF
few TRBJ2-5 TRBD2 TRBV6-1 TGTGCCAGCAGTGCGGGAGGCCCCCAAGAGACCCAGTACTTC CASSAGGPQETQYF
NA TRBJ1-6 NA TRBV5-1 TGCGCCAGCAGCTTGGCCAGGGAGGGATCACCCCTCCACTTT CASSLAREGSPLHF
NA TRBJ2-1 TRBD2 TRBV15 TGTGCCACCAGCGCCTGGACTAGCGCGGGGAATGAGCAGTTCTTC CATSAWTSAGNEQFF
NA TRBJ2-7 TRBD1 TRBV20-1 TGCAGTGCTAGATTTCCGGGACAGGTCTCCTACGAGCAGTACTTC CSARFPGQVSYEQYF